This passage covers 25 T cell receptor beta chains from one sample sequenced in a study of OX40 agonist ivuxolimab in advanced cancers. TCRdb's table, derived via immunoSEQ multiplex PCR, lists solely in-frame clones and lacks some. The sample gives about 58,000 clones, 70% to 80% of which show up once; about 1.2% is in the top ten. This material consisted of CD4+ or CD8+ T cells sorted from blood, taken in a trial of the OX40 agonist ivuxolimab. Receptor source: an adult with an advanced solid tumor such as melanoma, head and neck, liver or kidney cancer.

This chain links TRBV6-1 with TRBJ2-7; D call uncertain. Germline V lookup: CDR1 MNHNS, CDR2 SASEGT. Trimming removed 8 bases at V and 4 bases at J, with 9 bases between. This CDR3 is 11 amino acids long. The CDR3 spells CASEKNYEQYF. CDR3 nucleotides: TGTGCCAGCGAAAAAAATTACGAGCAGTACTTC.

The V gene is TRBV9, the J gene TRBJ2-5; 13 nucleotides agree with TRBD2. With 4 bases clipped from V and 4 bases from J, the junction kept 4 bases outside the gene matches. The CDR3 extends over 15 amino acids. Germline V CDR1 and CDR2: SGDLS, YYNGEE. The CDR3: CASSTSGRAAETQYF. The CDR3 DNA follows: TGTGCCAGCAGCACTAGCGGGAGGGCAGCAGAGACCCAGTACTTC.

The chain is built from TRBV2 and TRBJ2-7; 10 bases match TRBD1. Germline V gives CDR1 SNHLY, CDR2 FYNNEI. The CDR3 consists of 14 residues. V lost 4 bases to trimming and J lost 2 bases; unmatched junction nucleotides: 2. CDR3 sequence reads: CASSATGGPYEQYF. The CDR3 DNA sequence: TGTGCCAGCAGTGCGACAGGGGGCCCCTACGAGCAGTACTTC.

This chain connects TRBV7-8 to TRBJ2-5, with D possibly TRBD1 on 5 matching bases. The DNA end is a closer match to TRBJ2-7, so the J assignment may be wrong. This CDR3 spans 18 amino acids. CDR1 and CDR2 (germline): SGHVS, FQNEAQ. Here the CDR3 DNA reads TGTGCCAGCAGCTTAGCGTTGCAGGGTAAGGGTTTGAACTACGAGCAGTACTTC. It encodes CASSLALQGKGLNYEQYF.

The V gene is TRBV29-1, the J gene TRBJ2-1, with 7 bases identical to TRBD2. V was clipped by 8 bases and J by 2 bases; unmatched bases: 6. CDR3 size: 13 residues. Germline V gene sequence: CDR1 SQVTM, CDR2 ANQGSEA. CDR3 coding DNA: TGCAGCCTATCCGGGACTACCTACAATGAGCAGTTCTTC. Residues: CSLSGTTYNEQFF.

This chain joins TRBV4-2 and TRBJ2-1; perhaps TRBD1 as D (6 bases). Per germline, CDR1 LGHNA and CDR2 YNFKEQ. The CDR3 extends over 16 amino acids. V lost 2 bases and J 0 bases, leaving 11 bases between the germline ends. DNA of the CDR3: TGTGCCAGCAGCCAAAGGACAGCCAGCTCCTACAATGAGCAGTTCTTC. Translation: CASSQRTASSYNEQFF.

The rearrangement links TRBV6-1 to TRBJ1-1; D possibly corresponds to TRBD1 (5 bases). The V gene's germline CDR1 is MNHNS and CDR2 SASEGT. CDR3 size: 14 residues. Trimming left V 5 bases short and J 3 bases short, with 13 bases between. As DNA, the CDR3 is TGTGCCAGCAGTTCGCCAGGGAAGGACACTGAAGCTTTCTTT. It translates to CASSSPGKDTEAFF.

This chain links TRBV6-6 with TRBJ2-3, with a weak D call TRBD1 (6 bases). The V end was cut by 0 bases, the J end by 2 bases, with 12 bases between. The CDR3 covers 16 residues. Looked up from germline, CDR1 is MNHNY and CDR2 is SVGAGI (reference sequence). CDR3 sequence (DNA): TGTGCCAGCAGTTACTCGGGGCAGGGGAACACAGATACGCAGTATTTT. It codes for CASSYSGQGNTDTQYF.

The V gene is TRBV11-2, the J gene TRBJ1-3; 12 bases line up with TRBD1. Germline V gives CDR1 SGHAT, CDR2 FQNNGV. V was clipped by 8 bases and J by 1 base; unmatched bases: 6. The CDR3 is made up of 16 amino acids. The CDR3 spells CASVPGQGASGNTIYF. The DNA for the CDR3 is TGTGCCAGCGTCCCGGGACAGGGGGCGTCTGGAAACACCATATATTTT.

The chain is built from TRBV10-3 and TRBJ1-5, with no clear D. The CDR3 is 14 residues long. V lost 10 bases, J lost 2 bases, and 15 bases lay in between. Germline CDR1 and CDR2: ENHRY and SYGVKD. CDR3 residues: CATKAVFGNQPQHF. For the CDR3, the DNA is TGTGCCACCAAGGCGGTTTTTGGCAATCAGCCCCAGCATTTT.

The chain combines TRBV6-5 with TRBJ2-4, with a tentative D call TRBD1 (5 bases). Per the germline V gene, CDR1 is MNHEY and CDR2 is SVGAGI. The CDR3 is 12 amino acids. The germline V and J ends were trimmed by 2 bases and 8 bases, with 7 bases remaining between them. The DNA for the CDR3 is TGTGCCAGCAGTTACAGGGGTGACATTCAGTACTTC. This gives the protein CASSYRGDIQYF.

This chain connects TRBV10-3 to TRBJ2-3; TRBD2 agrees at 9 bases. The germline CDR1 and CDR2 sequences are ENHRY and SYGVKD. With 6 bases clipped from V and 0 bases from J, the junction kept 19 bases outside the gene matches. The CDR3 loop spans 20 amino acids. The CDR3 DNA sequence: TGTGCCATCAGCGTGAGGACTAGCGTGAGTAAAGTCTCTAGCACAGATACGCAGTATTTT. This sequence encodes CAISVRTSVSKVSSTDTQYF.

The genes are TRBV10-3 and TRBJ1-1; D is possibly TRBD1 (6 bases). Between the trimmed V and J ends, which lost 5 bases and 0 bases, there was a span of 10 bases. CDR3 length: 14 residues. Germline V gene lookup returns CDR1 ENHRY and CDR2 SYGVKD. The chain's CDR3 is CAISLGGMNTEAFF. The DNA of the CDR3 is TGTGCCATCAGTTTAGGGGGGATGAACACTGAAGCTTTCTTT.

The chain couples TRBV5-4 to TRBJ2-1, with 10 bases fitting TRBD2. V shed 4 bases and J 7 bases; nucleotides not matched to a gene: 17. Germline V gene sequence: CDR1 SGHNT, CDR2 YYREEE (reference sequence). The CDR3 runs 18 residues. The DNA for the CDR3 is TGTGCCAGCAGCCGGAGCGCTAGCGGGGGCCTTGGGGGTAATGAGCAGTTCTTC. This gives the protein CASSRSASGGLGGNEQFF.

J is TRBJ1-3 and V is TRBV6-5, with D unresolved. CDR1 is MNHEY and CDR2 is SVGAGI in the germline V gene. V was clipped by 2 bases and J by 0 bases, with 5 bases between them. The CDR3 sequence is 14 residues long. As DNA, the CDR3 is TGTGCCAGCAGTTACGGCCTCTCTGGAAACACCATATATTTT. The encoded protein is CASSYGLSGNTIYF.

This chain uses TRBV19 with TRBJ2-5; D is undetermined. The CDR3 totals 13 residues. Germline V gives CDR1 LNHDA, CDR2 SQIVND (reference sequence). Between the trimmed V and J ends, which lost 1 base and 4 bases, there was a span of 7 bases. Here the CDR3 reads CASSIVSSETQYF. CDR3 nucleotides: TGTGCCAGTAGTATAGTATCTTCAGAGACCCAGTACTTC.

DNA for the CDR3: TGTGCCAGCAGCGAGACTAGCGGAGCGTACAATGAGCAGTTCTTC. As protein: CASSETSGAYNEQFF. The genes are TRBV9 and TRBJ2-1; 9 nucleotides match TRBD2. Germline V gene sequence: CDR1 SGDLS, CDR2 YYNGEE. CDR3 size: 15 residues. The trim removed 3 bases at V and 4 bases at J, leaving 5 bases unmatched.

The chain recombines TRBV6-5 with TRBJ1-6, with TRBD1 identical over 8 bases. The CDR3 covers 15 residues. The ends lost 5 bases at V and 5 bases at J; junction bases unmatched: 5. Per germline, CDR1 MNHEY and CDR2 SVGAGI. The CDR3 here is CASSRAGGNNSPLHF. Here the CDR3 DNA reads TGTGCCAGCAGTCGAGCAGGGGGCAATAATTCACCCCTCCACTTT.

The chain links TRBV6-5 to TRBJ2-2; no clear D. The germline gives CDR1 MNHEY, CDR2 SVGAGI. Trimming left V 0 bases short and J 1 base short, with 6 bases between. The CDR3 consists of 15 residues. In DNA form, the CDR3 reads TGTGCCAGCAGTTACTCGATCGGGAACACCGGGGAGCTGTTTTTT. It is translated as CASSYSIGNTGELFF.

The chain uses TRBV14 and TRBJ2-3; the D gene is possibly TRBD1 (6 bases). V dropped 3 bases and J dropped 3 bases, with 16 bases sitting between them. This CDR3 has 16 residues. CDR1 and CDR2 (germline): SGHDN, FVKESK. The CDR3 DNA reads as TGTGCCAGCAGCCAGGTGGGGGCACAATATACAGATACGCAGTATTTT. Residues: CASSQVGAQYTDTQYF.

This chain connects TRBV5-1 to TRBJ2-1; 13 bases line up with TRBD2. The V and J ends lost 3 bases and 5 bases, in that order; junction bases with no gene match: 2. There are 15 residues in the CDR3. CDR1 is SGHRS and CDR2 is YFSETQ in the germline V gene. The CDR3: CASSYGLAGDNEQFF. In nucleotides, the CDR3 is TGCGCCAGCAGCTACGGACTAGCGGGGGACAATGAGCAGTTCTTC.

V and J are TRBV25-1 and TRBJ2-1; 9 bases match TRBD1. Per germline, CDR1 MGHDK and CDR2 SYGVNS. The CDR3 covers 16 residues. Losses at the gene ends were 3 bases for V and 6 bases for J; bases not matched to a gene: 9. The CDR3: CASSDPTGGWSNEQFF. The CDR3, as DNA: TGTGCCAGCAGTGACCCTACAGGGGGCTGGAGCAATGAGCAGTTCTTC.

The chain employs TRBV19 and TRBJ2-7, with D unclear. Trimming left V 2 bases short and J 1 base short, with 9 bases between. This CDR3 has 14 amino acids. The germline V gene has CDR1 LNHDA and CDR2 SQIVND (reference sequence). DNA for the CDR3: TGTGCCAGTAGTATAAGTGCAGCATCCTACGAGCAGTACTTC. It specifies CASSISAASYEQYF.

The rearrangement links TRBV11-3 to TRBJ2-3; weak D call: TRBD1 (6 bases). Germline V gives CDR1 SGHNT, CDR2 YENEEA. CDR3 length equals 14 residues. V lost 2 bases to trimming and J lost 7 bases, with 13 bases between them. In DNA, the CDR3 is TGTGCCAGCAGCTTAACTCACAGGGAAAATACGCAGTATTTT. Encoded protein: CASSLTHRENTQYF.

A note on this clone: At one of its ends the junction is not consistent with the germline gene, which may arise from a read error. This sequence joins TRBV27 and TRBJ2-1, with 9 bases aligning to TRBD2. CDR3 length: 14 residues. Germline V gives CDR1 MNHEY, CDR2 SMNVEV (reference sequence). The CDR3 is CASSSHITGTSFVF. Here the CDR3 DNA reads TGTGCCAGCAGTTCCCACATCACCGGGACTAGCTTTGTCTTC.